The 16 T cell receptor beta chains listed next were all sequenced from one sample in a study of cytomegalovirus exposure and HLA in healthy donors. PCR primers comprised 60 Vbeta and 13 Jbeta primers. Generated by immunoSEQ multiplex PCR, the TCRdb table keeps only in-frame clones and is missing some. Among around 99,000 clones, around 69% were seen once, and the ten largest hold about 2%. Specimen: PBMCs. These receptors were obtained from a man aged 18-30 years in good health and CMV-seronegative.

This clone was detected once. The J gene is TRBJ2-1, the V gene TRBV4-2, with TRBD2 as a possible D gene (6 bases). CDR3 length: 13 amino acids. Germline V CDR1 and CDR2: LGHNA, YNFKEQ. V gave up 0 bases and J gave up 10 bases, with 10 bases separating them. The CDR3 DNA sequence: TGTGCCAGCAGCCAAGATCGGGAGCACGAGCAGTTCTTC. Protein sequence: CASSQDREHEQFF.

The DNA of the CDR3 is TGTGCCAGCAGTCGGCTAGCAAGGGGAGGAGGCACAGATACGCAGTATTTT. Protein: CASSRLARGGGTDTQYF. The genes are TRBV7-3 and TRBJ2-3; TRBD2 might be the D (6 bases). The CDR3 covers 17 residues. Trimming pared 6 bases from V and 1 base from J, leaving 20 bases between. Germline V lookup: CDR1 SGHTA, CDR2 FQGTGA.

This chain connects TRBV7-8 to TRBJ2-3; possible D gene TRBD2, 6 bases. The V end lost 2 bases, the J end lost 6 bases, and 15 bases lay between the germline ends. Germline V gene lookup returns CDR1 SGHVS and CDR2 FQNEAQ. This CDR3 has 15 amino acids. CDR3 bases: TGTGCCAGCAGCTTAAAGCGGGCGGGGCCTGATACGCAGTATTTT. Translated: CASSLKRAGPDTQYF.

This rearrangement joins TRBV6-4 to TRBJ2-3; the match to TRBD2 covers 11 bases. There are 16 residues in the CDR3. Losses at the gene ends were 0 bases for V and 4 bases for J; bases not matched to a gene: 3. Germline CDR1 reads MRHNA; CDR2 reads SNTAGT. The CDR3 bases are TGTGCCAGCAGTGACTCGACGACTAGCGGGGCAGATACGCAGTATTTT. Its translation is CASSDSTTSGADTQYF.

The DNA of the CDR3 is TGTGCCAGCAGCCACTTTCCTCCGGGACAGGGGGCGTCGGAGCAGTACTTC. Protein: CASSHFPPGQGASEQYF. The J gene is TRBJ2-7, the V gene TRBV11-2; TRBD1 aligns across 12 bases. The CDR3 has 17 residues. V shed 5 bases, J shed 7 bases, and the junction held 15 bases outside the gene matches. Germline lookup yields CDR1 SGHAT and CDR2 FQNNGV.

The CDR3 DNA sequence: TGCGCCAGCAGCTTGGGACAGGCAATGGAGACCCAGTACTTC. This encodes CASSLGQAMETQYF. V usage is TRBV5-1 and J usage is TRBJ2-5, with D perhaps matching TRBD1 (6 bases). The length of the CDR3 is 14 residues. V lost 0 bases to trimming and J lost 5 bases, with 11 bases between them. CDR1 and CDR2 from the germline V gene are SGHRS and YFSETQ.

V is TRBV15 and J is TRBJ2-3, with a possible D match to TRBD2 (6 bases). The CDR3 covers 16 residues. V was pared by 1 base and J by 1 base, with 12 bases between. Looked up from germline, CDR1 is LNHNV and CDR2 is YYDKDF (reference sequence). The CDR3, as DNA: TGTGCCACCAGCAGAGGAGGGGAGGCACGCACAGATACGCAGTATTTT. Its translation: CATSRGGEARTDTQYF. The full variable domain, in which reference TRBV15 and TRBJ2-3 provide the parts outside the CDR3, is DAMVIQNPRYQVTQFGKPVTLSCSQTLNHNVMYWYQQKSSQAPKLLFHYYDKDFNNEADTPDNFQSRRPNTSFCFLDIRSPGLGDTAMYLCATSRGGEARTDTQYFGPGTRLTVL.

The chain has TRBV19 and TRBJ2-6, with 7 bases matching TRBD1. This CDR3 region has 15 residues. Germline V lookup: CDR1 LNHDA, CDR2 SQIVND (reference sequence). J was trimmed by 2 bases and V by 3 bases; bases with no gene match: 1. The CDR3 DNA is TGTGCCAGTAGTATTAGGGGGCCTGGGGCCAACGTCCTGACTTTC. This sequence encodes CASSIRGPGANVLTF.

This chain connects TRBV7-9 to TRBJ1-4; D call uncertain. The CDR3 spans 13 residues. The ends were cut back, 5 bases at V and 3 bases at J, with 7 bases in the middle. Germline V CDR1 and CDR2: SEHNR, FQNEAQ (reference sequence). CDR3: CASSGRANEKLFF. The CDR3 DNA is TGTGCCAGCAGCGGCCGGGCTAATGAAAAACTGTTTTTT.

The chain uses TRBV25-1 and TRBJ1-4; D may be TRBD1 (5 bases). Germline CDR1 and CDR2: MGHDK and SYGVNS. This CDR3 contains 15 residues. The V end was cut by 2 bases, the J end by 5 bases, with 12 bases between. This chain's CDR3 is CASSEMGLGNEKLFF. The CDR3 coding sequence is TGTGCCAGCAGTGAAATGGGGCTGGGGAATGAAAAACTGTTTTTT.

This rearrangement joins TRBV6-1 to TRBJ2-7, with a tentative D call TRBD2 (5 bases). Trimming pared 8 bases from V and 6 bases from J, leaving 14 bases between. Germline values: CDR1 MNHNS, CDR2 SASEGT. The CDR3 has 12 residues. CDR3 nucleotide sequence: TGTGCCAGCTACGCGGGTATGGGCGAGCAGTACTTC. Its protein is CASYAGMGEQYF.

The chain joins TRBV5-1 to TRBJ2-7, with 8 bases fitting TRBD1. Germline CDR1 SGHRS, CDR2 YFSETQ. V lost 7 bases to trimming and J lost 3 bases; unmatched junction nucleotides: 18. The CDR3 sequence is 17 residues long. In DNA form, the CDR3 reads TGCGCCAGCGGACTTGGGGGCACCGGGACAGGCTTCTACGAGCAGTACTTC. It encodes CASGLGGTGTGFYEQYF.

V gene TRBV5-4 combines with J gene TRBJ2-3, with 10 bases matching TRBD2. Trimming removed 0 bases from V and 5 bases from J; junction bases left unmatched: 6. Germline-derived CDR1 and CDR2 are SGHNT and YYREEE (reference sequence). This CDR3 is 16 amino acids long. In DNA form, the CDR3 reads TGTGCCAGCAGCTTGGCTGGGGCTAGCGGGGGAGATACGCAGTATTTT. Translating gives CASSLAGASGGDTQYF.

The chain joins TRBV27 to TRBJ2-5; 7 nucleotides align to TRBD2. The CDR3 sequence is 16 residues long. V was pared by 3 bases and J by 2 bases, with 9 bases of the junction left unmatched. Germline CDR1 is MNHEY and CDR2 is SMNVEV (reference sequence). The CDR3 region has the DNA TGTGCCAGCAGTTTGTTTGGGGGGAGGGTACAAGAGACCCAGTACTTC. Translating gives CASSLFGGRVQETQYF.

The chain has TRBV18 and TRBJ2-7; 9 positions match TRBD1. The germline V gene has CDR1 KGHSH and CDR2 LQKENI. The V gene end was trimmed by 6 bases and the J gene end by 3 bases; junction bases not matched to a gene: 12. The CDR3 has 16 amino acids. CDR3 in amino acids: CASSPITGGQLYEQYF. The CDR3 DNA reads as TGTGCCAGCTCCCCGATTACAGGGGGCCAACTCTACGAGCAGTACTTC.

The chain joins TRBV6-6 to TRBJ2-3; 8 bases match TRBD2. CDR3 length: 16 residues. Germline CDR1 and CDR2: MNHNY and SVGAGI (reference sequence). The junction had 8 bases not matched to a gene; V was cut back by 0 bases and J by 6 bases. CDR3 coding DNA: TGTGCCAGCAGTTACTCGCCCGGGGGGGTGGCGGATACGCAGTATTTT. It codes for CASSYSPGGVADTQYF.